This entry lists 27 T cell receptor beta chains sequenced from one sample in a study of blood T cell repertoires in COVID-19 (dated by TCRdb to the early 2020s). Library preparation employed the immunoSEQ multiplex PCR assay. This is the immuneACCESS table as TCRdb keeps it, with only in-frame sequences that have V and J called. A part of the clones is gone; compared with another copy, unresolved V genes explain less than half, and the rest is unexplained. Across this sample there are tens of thousands of clones, with 75% to 90% seen only once. The top ten constitute approximately 16% of the sample. Sequencing was done on a sample of peripheral blood. The receptors come from a man in his forties with COVID-19, enrolled during active disease.

This clone has only one observation. This sequence joins TRBV5-5 and TRBJ1-6; weak D call: TRBD1 (6 bases). CDR1 SGHKS and CDR2 YYEKEE come from the germline V gene (reference sequence). Trimming stripped 4 bases from V and 10 bases from J, with 18 bases between. This CDR3 region has 15 residues. The CDR3 region is CASSPTTGSGSPLHF. CDR3 sequence (DNA): TGTGCCAGCAGCCCAACGACAGGATCTGGGTCACCCCTCCACTTT.

CDR3 protein: CASTRDSSYNEQFF. The CDR3 nucleotides are TGTGCCAGCACCCGGGACTCGTCCTACAATGAGCAGTTCTTC. This rearrangement joins TRBV7-9 to TRBJ2-1; perhaps TRBD2 as D (6 bases). The length of the CDR3 is 14 residues. Germline loops: CDR1 SEHNR, CDR2 FQNEAQ (reference sequence). V dropped 7 bases and J dropped 1 base, with 11 bases sitting between them.

This chain joins TRBV28 and TRBJ2-3, with 11 bases that match TRBD2. Germline trimming cut 9 bases from V and 2 bases from J; bases unmatched to any gene: 10. Germline loops: CDR1 MDHEN, CDR2 SYDVKM. The CDR3 is 16 amino acids. For the CDR3, the DNA is TGTGCCAGTTGTCGCGTAGCGGGGGGGTTCACAGATACGCAGTATTTT. Its translation is CASCRVAGGFTDTQYF.

V is TRBV5-4 and J is TRBJ2-4; weak D call: TRBD2 (5 bases). Trimming pared 0 bases from V and 7 bases from J, leaving 17 bases between. Germline V gives CDR1 SGHNT, CDR2 YYREEE (reference sequence). The CDR3 has 16 amino acids. This CDR3 is CASSLGHGGGQNIQYF. As DNA, the CDR3 is TGTGCCAGCAGCTTGGGCCACGGAGGTGGGCAGAACATTCAGTACTTC.

This chain connects TRBV4-1 to TRBJ1-2; TRBD1 matches 9 bases. V lost 4 bases, J lost 7 bases, and 7 bases stayed unmatched. Germline V gives CDR1 MGHRA, CDR2 YSYEKL. This CDR3 comprises 14 residues. The CDR3 nucleotides read TGCGCCAGCAGCCCGGGACAGGGAGCGATTGGCTACACCTTC. Translating it yields CASSPGQGAIGYTF.

The chain recombines TRBV5-1 with TRBJ2-3, with D unresolved. Germline V lookup: CDR1 SGHRS, CDR2 YFSETQ. Trimming pared 0 bases from V and 2 bases from J, leaving 10 bases between. The CDR3 length is 15 residues. Written as DNA, the CDR3 is TGCGCCAGCAGCTTGGCGTCTCCTTCCACAGATACGCAGTATTTT. This translates into CASSLASPSTDTQYF. Full variable domain (missing parts from reference TRBV5-1 and TRBJ2-3): KAGVTQTPRYLIKTRGQQVTLSCSPISGHRSVSWYQQTPGQGLQFLFEYFSETQRNKGNFPGRFSGRQFSNSRSEMNVSTLELGDSALYLCASSLASPSTDTQYFGPGTRLTVL.

This chain uses TRBV2 with TRBJ2-5; 7 bases match TRBD2. V lost 4 bases to trimming and J lost 2 bases; unmatched junction nucleotides: 4. The CDR3 is 14 residues long. Looked up from germline, CDR1 is SNHLY and CDR2 is FYNNEI. Here the CDR3 reads CASSGASGQETQYF. The CDR3 nucleotides are TGTGCCAGCAGTGGGGCTAGCGGACAAGAGACCCAGTACTTC.

J is TRBJ1-1 and V is TRBV28; the D gene is possibly TRBD1 (5 bases). The germline gives CDR1 MDHEN, CDR2 SYDVKM. The CDR3 has 17 residues. V dropped 2 bases and J dropped 0 bases, with 16 bases sitting between them. The CDR3 bases are TGTGCCAGCAGTTTAAAAGACAGTAGATTGGTGAACACTGAAGCTTTCTTT. Amino acid sequence: CASSLKDSRLVNTEAFF.

The CDR3 reads CASSQDLTVGNTIYF. In DNA, the CDR3 is TGTGCCAGCAGCCAAGATTTGACAGTTGGAAACACCATATATTTT. The rearrangement links TRBV3-1 (or the pseudogene TRBV3-2) to TRBJ1-3, with D perhaps TRBD1 (5 bases). V gave up 0 bases and J gave up 3 bases, with 9 bases separating them. Germline CDR1 LGHDT, CDR2 YNNKEL (reference sequence). The CDR3 has 15 amino acids.

The sample holds one count of this clone. This chain links TRBV19 with TRBJ2-7; the D gene is possibly TRBD2 (7 bases). CDR1 is LNHDA and CDR2 is SQIVND in the germline V gene (reference sequence). The CDR3 extends over 15 amino acids. V was clipped by 3 bases and J by 3 bases, with 15 bases between them. In DNA form, the CDR3 reads TGTGCCAGTAGTATGGGGTCAGGGGAGGGCTACGAGCAGTACTTC. This sequence encodes CASSMGSGEGYEQYF.

This sequence joins TRBV18 and TRBJ1-5, with D perhaps TRBD1 (6 bases). The V end was cut by 6 bases, the J end by 3 bases, with 18 bases between. The CDR3 has 16 amino acids. Germline CDR1 and CDR2: KGHSH and LQKENI. CDR3 region: CASSHKGGGDNQPQHF. DNA for the CDR3: TGTGCCAGCTCTCATAAGGGGGGGGGAGACAATCAGCCCCAGCATTTT.

The V call is TRBV2, the J call TRBJ2-7, with 7 bases fitting TRBD2. Per the germline V gene, CDR1 is SNHLY and CDR2 is FYNNEI. The V and J ends lost 4 bases and 4 bases, in that order; junction bases with no gene match: 13. The CDR3 is 16 amino acids. The CDR3 loop reads CASSGDPTSSRYEQYF. The CDR3 DNA sequence: TGTGCCAGCAGTGGGGACCCGACTAGCTCTCGGTACGAGCAGTACTTC.

The V gene is TRBV6-5, the J gene TRBJ1-2; D is undetermined. The CDR3 has 12 residues. The germline V gene has CDR1 MNHEY and CDR2 SVGAGI. Trimming cost V 6 bases and J 6 bases, with 11 bases left between them. CDR3 sequence: CASSLGSDGYTF. CDR3 DNA sequence: TGTGCCAGCAGCTTGGGGAGTGATGGCTACACCTTC.

The chain couples TRBV25-1 to TRBJ2-7, with D possibly TRBD2 on 6 matching bases. The CDR3 extends over 14 amino acids. CDR1 is MGHDK and CDR2 is SYGVNS in the germline V gene. Trimming took 6 bases from V and 0 from J, leaving 12 bases between them. The CDR3 coding sequence is TGTGCCAGCAGCGAGCGGGTAAGCTCCTACGAGCAGTACTTC. This sequence encodes CASSERVSSYEQYF.

This chain links TRBV6-5 with TRBJ1-1, with 7 bases lining up with TRBD1. Trimming at V came to 10 bases and at J to 2 bases, leaving 10 bases not matched to a gene. The CDR3 spans 14 residues. The germline CDR1 and CDR2 sequences are MNHEY and SVGAGI. Written as DNA, the CDR3 is TGTGCCACCAACAGACAGGGTATCAACACTGAAGCTTTCTTT. Its translation is CATNRQGINTEAFF.

The V gene is TRBV5-1, the J gene TRBJ2-7; TRBD2 might be the D (6 bases). Deletions cut 0 bases from V and 6 bases from J, with 13 bases between. The CDR3 consists of 14 residues. Germline CDR1 SGHRS, CDR2 YFSETQ. CDR3 residues: CASSLAPGASEQYF. The CDR3 nucleotides read TGCGCCAGCAGCTTGGCACCGGGAGCGAGCGAGCAGTACTTC.

The gene calls are TRBV6-5 and TRBJ2-1, with 12 bases that match TRBD2. The CDR3 is 15 amino acids. Germline CDR1 reads MNHEY; CDR2 reads SVGAGI. V dropped 5 bases and J dropped 4; count of bases not matched to a gene: 3. In DNA form, the CDR3 reads TGTGCCAGCAGTACACTAGCGGGAGGTTACAATGAGCAGTTCTTC. This encodes CASSTLAGGYNEQFF.

The chain is built from TRBV19 and TRBJ1-3; no clear D. Germline CDR1 reads LNHDA; CDR2 reads SQIVND (reference sequence). Trimming removed 3 bases from V and 0 bases from J, with 9 bases in between. This CDR3 is 15 amino acids long. CDR3 amino acids: CASSMGAHSGNTIYF. CDR3 DNA sequence: TGTGCCAGTAGTATGGGAGCTCACTCTGGAAACACCATATATTTT.

J is TRBJ2-7 and V is TRBV5-1; 9 bases agree with TRBD1. V gave up 0 bases and J gave up 3 bases; unmatched junction bases: 13. Germline-derived CDR1 and CDR2 are SGHRS and YFSETQ. CDR3 size: 18 residues. The CDR3 loop reads CASSLAPGQGSVGYEQYF. The CDR3 coding sequence is TGCGCCAGCAGCTTGGCCCCGGGACAGGGAAGCGTGGGCTACGAGCAGTACTTC.

CDR3 protein: CASSLEAPSSGANVLTF. The CDR3 region has the DNA TGCGCCAGCAGCTTGGAAGCGCCTAGCTCTGGGGCCAACGTCCTGACTTTC. The chain employs TRBV5-1 and TRBJ2-6, with no clear D. The length of the CDR3 is 17 residues. V lost 0 bases, J lost 0 bases, and 10 bases lay in between. CDR1 is SGHRS and CDR2 is YFSETQ in the germline V gene.

This clone was recorded only once. The rearrangement joins TRBV7-7 to TRBJ2-7; 9 nucleotides line up with TRBD1. The CDR3 contains 16 residues. The V gene end was trimmed by 5 bases and the J gene end by 4 bases; junction bases not matched to a gene: 12. Germline V gene lookup returns CDR1 SSHAT and CDR2 FNYEAQ (reference sequence). Here the CDR3 reads CASSHAPGQGSYEQYF. The CDR3 DNA follows: TGTGCCAGCAGCCACGCACCGGGACAGGGATCTTACGAGCAGTACTTC.

The CDR3 DNA reads as TGTGCCAGCAGCCCGGGGTTTCTAGCTTTCTTT. Translated, it gives CASSPGFLAFF. V gene TRBV9 combines with J gene TRBJ1-1; the D is unclear. V was trimmed by 4 bases and J by 10 bases, leaving 11 bases between them. The germline V gene has CDR1 SGDLS and CDR2 YYNGEE. The CDR3 totals 11 residues.

The V gene is TRBV28, the J gene TRBJ1-1; D gene uncertain. CDR1 is MDHEN, CDR2 SYDVKM, per germline. There are 11 residues in the CDR3. V was shortened by 5 bases and J by 2 bases, with 3 bases between the two germline ends. CDR3 coding DNA: TGTGCCAGCAGTCAAAACACTGAAGCTTTCTTT. It is translated as CASSQNTEAFF.

This clone was counted a single time. The rearrangement joins TRBV5-1 to TRBJ1-4; D is possibly TRBD1 (6 bases). The CDR3 is 15 amino acids. V lost 5 bases, J lost 1 base, and 12 bases lay in between. CDR1 is SGHRS and CDR2 is YFSETQ in the germline V gene. CDR3 sequence: CASRTRGGTNEKLFF. The DNA for the CDR3 is TGCGCCAGCAGGACAAGGGGGGGAACTAATGAAAAACTGTTTTTT.

The chain recombines TRBV5-1 with TRBJ2-5; TRBD2 matches at 7 bases. J gave up 5 bases and V 4 bases, and 8 bases lay outside the gene matches. Germline V CDR1 and CDR2: SGHRS, YFSETQ. The CDR3 is 14 residues long. The CDR3 coding sequence is TGCGCCAGCAGCGCTCAGACTAGCTCGGAGACCCAGTACTTC. As protein: CASSAQTSSETQYF.

Comment on this clone: This sample includes further DNA sequences coding for the same CDR3. The chain recombines TRBV10-1 with TRBJ1-6, with D perhaps matching TRBD1 (6 bases). This CDR3 has 13 amino acids. CDR1 is WNHNN, CDR2 SYGVQD, per germline (reference sequence). Trimming took off 6 bases at V and 7 bases at J, with 10 bases between the two ends. CDR3 DNA sequence: TGCGCCAGCAGCGACAGGCTGAATTCACCCCTCCACTTT. Translating gives CASSDRLNSPLHF.

The chain joins TRBV4-1 to TRBJ1-2, with 8 bases matching TRBD1. CDR3 length: 15 residues. Germline values: CDR1 MGHRA, CDR2 YSYEKL. The ends lost 2 bases at V and 7 bases at J; junction bases unmatched: 9. Here the CDR3 reads CASSQYTGGIGGYTF. CDR3 nucleotide sequence: TGCGCCAGCAGCCAATATACAGGGGGAATTGGTGGCTACACCTTC.